The 18 T cell receptor beta chains below all came from one sample that was sequenced in a study of response to subunit inactivated influenza vaccine. Using its own MiXCR run on the RT-PCR reads, TCRdb lists one record per CDR3 protein. The sample has about 570,000 distinct CDR3 sequences; about 11% are singletons. This sample also appeared in a second study, on T cells expressing NK-cell markers. In that study: It was by 5'RACE template switching with UMIs that TCR beta cDNA was made.

The input for sequencing was PBMCs from blood, taken on the day of vaccination. The receptor source for this set is a middle-aged man who received an inactivated influenza vaccine.

In nucleotides, the CDR3 is TGTGCCAGCAGCCACCTCTCCTACAATGAGCAGTTCTTC. Amino acids: CASSHLSYNEQFF. The chain couples TRBV6-2 or TRBV6-3 to TRBJ2-1; no firm D call. V was clipped by 6 bases and J by 0 bases, with 6 bases between them. This CDR3 spans 13 amino acids. CDR1 and CDR2 from the germline V gene are MNHEY and SVGEGT.

This clonotype was picked up a small number of times. This chain links TRBV12-3 or TRBV12-4 with TRBJ1-1; unclear D gene. V lost 4 bases and J lost 1, with 10 bases in between. The CDR3 runs to 14 residues. CDR3: CASSSRTRNTEAFF. The DNA for the CDR3 is TGTGCCAGCAGTTCCCGGACCCGGAACACTGAAGCTTTCTTT.

The gene calls are TRBV5-1 and TRBJ2-5; either TRBD1 or TRBD2 may supply D (5 bases each). CDR1 SGHRS and CDR2 YFSETQ come from the germline V gene. Between the trimmed V and J ends, which lost 0 bases and 5 bases, there was a span of 11 bases. The CDR3 is made up of 14 amino acids. CDR3: CASSLALEGETQYF. DNA of the CDR3: TGCGCCAGCAGCTTGGCCCTAGAGGGGGAGACCCAGTACTTC.

This clonotype was picked up many times. V usage is TRBV7-3 and J usage is TRBJ2-7, with TRBD1 matching over 8 bases. Germline CDR1 and CDR2: SGHTA and FQGTGA. This CDR3 has 13 amino acids. The J segment lost 3 bases and the V segment lost 4 bases, leaving 2 bases of the junction unmatched. CDR3 in amino acids: CASSSTGGYEQYF. Written as DNA, the CDR3 is TGTGCCAGCAGCTCCACAGGGGGCTACGAGCAGTACTTC.

The V call is TRBV7-9, the J call TRBJ1-4; D unclear. V was cut by 1 base and J by 8 bases, with 17 bases left in between. This CDR3 spans 16 amino acids. Germline lookup yields CDR1 SEHNR and CDR2 FQNEAQ (reference sequence). CDR3 residues: CASSLDRGVKREKLFF. The CDR3 DNA sequence: TGTGCCAGCAGCTTAGATCGCGGGGTGAAACGAGAAAAACTGTTTTTT.

CDR3 protein: CSARGAGDVYNEQFF. The CDR3 DNA reads as TGCAGTGCTAGAGGGGCGGGGGACGTCTACAATGAGCAGTTCTTC. The J gene is TRBJ2-1, the V gene TRBV20-1; 7 nucleotides align to TRBD2. This CDR3 is built from 15 residues. The trim removed 1 base at V and 3 bases at J, leaving 6 bases unmatched. Germline CDR1 reads DFQATT; CDR2 reads SNEGSKA (reference sequence).

The J gene is TRBJ2-2, the V gene TRBV12-3 or TRBV12-4; a weak D match, TRBD1 (6 bases). The CDR3 totals 14 residues. V was pared by 6 bases and J by 1 base, with 9 bases between. CDR3: CASRLDRNTGELFF. DNA for the CDR3: TGTGCCAGCAGGCTGGACAGGAACACCGGGGAGCTGTTTTTT.

The V gene is TRBV5-4, the J gene TRBJ2-1; the D is unclear. CDR1 is SGHNT and CDR2 is YYREEE in the germline V gene (reference sequence). With 2 bases removed from V and 9 bases from J, the gap between germline ends came to 9 bases. The CDR3 totals 12 residues. CDR3 protein: CASSLTSSEQFF. In DNA form, the CDR3 reads TGTGCCAGCAGCTTAACTTCCAGTGAGCAGTTCTTC.

This clonotype was counted between two and nine times. The chain links TRBV6-5 to TRBJ2-1, with 11 bases aligning to TRBD1. Germline loops: CDR1 MNHEY, CDR2 SVGAGI. V was clipped by 4 bases and J by 6 bases; unmatched bases: 5. This CDR3 has 15 amino acids. CDR3 region: CASSSGGQGVNEQFF. In DNA form, the CDR3 reads TGTGCCAGCAGTTCAGGGGGACAGGGGGTCAATGAGCAGTTCTTC.

This clonotype turned up a few times. J is TRBJ2-3 and V is TRBV4-3; TRBD2 might be the D (6 bases). Trimming removed 0 bases at V and 5 bases at J, with 15 bases between. Germline V gives CDR1 LGHNA, CDR2 YSLEER. CDR3 size: 16 residues. The CDR3: CASSQDRERRGDTQYF. The CDR3 nucleotides are TGCGCCAGCAGCCAAGATCGGGAACGGCGGGGAGATACGCAGTATTTT.

This clonotype was recorded a few times. This chain links TRBV7-8 with TRBJ2-7; TRBD2 is a possible D gene (7 bases). Germline loops: CDR1 SGHVS, CDR2 FQNEAQ. V was clipped by 5 bases and J by 2 bases, with 16 bases between them. This CDR3 region has 15 residues. Here the CDR3 reads CASSQRTGTTYEQYF. The DNA for the CDR3 is TGTGCCAGCAGCCAGCGAACAGGGACTACCTACGAGCAGTACTTC.

This clonotype was detected only a few times. This chain links TRBV6-2 or TRBV6-3 with TRBJ2-5, with 7 bases lining up with TRBD2. This CDR3 is built from 15 residues. The germline V gene has CDR1 MNHEY and CDR2 SVGEGT. Trimming at V came to 2 bases and at J to 7 bases, leaving 10 bases not matched to a gene. CDR3 protein: CASSYASGLPGTQYF. CDR3 in DNA: TGTGCCAGCAGTTACGCGTCGGGACTACCTGGGACCCAGTACTTC.

This clonotype was detected a few times. The chain joins TRBV27 to TRBJ2-5; 9 bases agree with TRBD2. Germline CDR1 and CDR2: MNHEY and SMNVEV (reference sequence). The V segment lost 6 bases and the J segment 9 bases; nucleotides outside the gene matches: 14. The CDR3 consists of 15 residues. CDR3 protein: CASRPMSGGNAAQYF. CDR3 bases: TGTGCCAGCAGGCCGATGAGCGGGGGGAATGCGGCCCAGTACTTC.

In this sample, this clonotype turned up a few times. The J gene is TRBJ1-1, the V gene TRBV4-3; D ambiguous. The CDR3 is 13 residues long. The ends were cut back, 2 bases at V and 5 bases at J, with 9 bases in the middle. Germline CDR1 reads LGHNA; CDR2 reads YSLEER. In DNA, the CDR3 is TGCGCCAGCAGCCAAAACAGAGGGACTGAAGCTTTCTTT. Its protein is CASSQNRGTEAFF.

The rearrangement links TRBV18 to TRBJ2-1; TRBD1 matches at 8 bases. J lost 3 bases, V lost 0 bases, and 4 bases had no gene match. CDR1 KGHSH and CDR2 LQKENI come from the germline V gene. This CDR3 comprises 16 residues. CDR3 residues: CASSPPGRGLYNEQFF. The CDR3, as DNA: TGTGCCAGCTCACCACCGGGCAGGGGGCTCTACAATGAGCAGTTCTTC.

The genes are TRBV28 and TRBJ1-4; possible D gene TRBD1, 6 bases. The germline V gene encodes CDR1 MDHEN and CDR2 SYDVKM. Trimming took off 2 bases at V and 0 bases at J, with 16 bases between the two ends. The CDR3 spans 18 residues. The CDR3 spells CASSLNSWGPATNEKLFF. DNA for the CDR3: TGTGCCAGCAGTTTAAATTCATGGGGGCCCGCAACTAATGAAAAACTGTTTTTT.

This clonotype was picked up a small number of times. The chain has TRBV12-3 or TRBV12-4 and TRBJ2-7; 8 nucleotides agree with TRBD1. This CDR3 spans 12 amino acids. V trimming: 5 bases; J trimming: 6 bases; junction bases outside the gene matches: 3. CDR3 region: CASSTGTGEQYF. CDR3 nucleotide sequence: TGTGCCAGCAGTACCGGGACAGGCGAGCAGTACTTC.

The rearrangement links TRBV3-1 to TRBJ2-7; unclear D gene. With 6 bases removed from V and 9 bases from J, the gap between germline ends came to 18 bases. The germline V gene encodes CDR1 LGHDT and CDR2 YNNKEL (reference sequence). The CDR3 spans 13 residues. CDR3 in DNA: TGTGCCAGCAGTCCTACCAACTACGAGCGGCAGTACTTC. This encodes CASSPTNYERQYF.